The 22 T cell receptor beta chains below come from one sample, sequenced in a study of cytomegalovirus exposure and HLA in healthy donors. Clones were sequenced by immunoSEQ multiplex PCR, and TCRdb holds only the in-frame ones, with some missing. The sample shows approximately 160,000 clones, around 88% of them seen only once. Sequencing input: PBMCs. These TCRs come from a woman younger than 30 in good health and CMV-seronegative.

J is TRBJ1-4 and V is TRBV27; a weak D match, TRBD1 (5 bases). The V and J ends lost 5 bases and 8 bases respectively, with 12 bases between them. CDR3 length equals 13 residues. Germline assignment: CDR1 MNHEY and CDR2 SMNVEV (reference sequence). In DNA form, the CDR3 reads TGTGCCAGCAGTAAGGACATGAGGGAAAAACTGTTTTTT. This encodes CASSKDMREKLFF.

The CDR3 sequence is CASAVIWATQYF. The DNA for the CDR3 is TGTGCCAGTGCAGTTATCTGGGCGACCCAGTACTTC. This chain joins TRBV6-6 and TRBJ2-5, with D hard to call. The V end was cut by 9 bases, the J end by 7 bases, with 15 bases between. Germline V lookup: CDR1 MNHNY, CDR2 SVGAGI (reference sequence). The CDR3 has 12 residues.

Remarks on this clone: The same CDR3 arises from other DNA sequences in this sample as well. J is TRBJ1-3 and V is TRBV6-1, with a tentative D call TRBD1 (5 bases). The CDR3 covers 16 residues. The germline V and J ends were trimmed by 0 bases and 0 bases, with 9 bases remaining between them. CDR1 MNHNS and CDR2 SASEGT come from the germline V gene. The chain's CDR3 is CASSEATVSSGNTIYF. CDR3 DNA: TGTGCCAGCAGTGAAGCGACAGTGAGCTCTGGAAACACCATATATTTT.

The V and J genes are TRBV14 and TRBJ1-2; D unresolved. Germline V gene data show CDR1 as SGHDN and CDR2 as FVKESK. V was pared by 2 bases and J by 8 bases, with 9 bases between. CDR3 size: 12 residues. CDR3 nucleotide sequence: TGTGCCAGCAGCCAAAGTATAGAAGGCTACACCTTC. Protein sequence: CASSQSIEGYTF.

V is TRBV27 and J is TRBJ2-7; a possible D gene is TRBD2 (6 bases). Trimming left V 0 bases short and J 0 bases short, with 12 bases between. This CDR3 comprises 16 residues. Germline values: CDR1 MNHEY, CDR2 SMNVEV (reference sequence). CDR3 nucleotides: TGTGCCAGCAGTTTATCATACGGGAGTATCTCCTACGAGCAGTACTTC. Translated, it gives CASSLSYGSISYEQYF.

The V call is TRBV27, the J call TRBJ1-6; 7 bases are shared with TRBD1. Germline V gives CDR1 MNHEY, CDR2 SMNVEV (reference sequence). The junction had 8 bases not matched to a gene; V was cut back by 1 base and J by 2 bases. The CDR3 sequence is 18 residues long. The CDR3 DNA reads as TGTGCCAGCAGTTTATTGGTGACAGGGTCTACCTATAATTCACCCCTCCACTTT. Its protein is CASSLLVTGSTYNSPLHF.

The chain is built from TRBV4-3 and TRBJ1-4, with TRBD1 as a possible D gene (5 bases). V was shortened by 1 base and J by 6 bases, with 12 bases between the two germline ends. The CDR3 runs 15 residues. Germline V gene sequence: CDR1 LGHNA, CDR2 YSLEER. The CDR3 spells CASSQGGGEDEKLFF. As DNA, the CDR3 is TGCGCCAGCAGCCAAGGAGGAGGGGAGGATGAAAAACTGTTTTTT.

V is TRBV4-3 and J is TRBJ2-1; TRBD2 agrees at 10 bases. V dropped 3 bases and J dropped 4; count of bases not matched to a gene: 9. The CDR3 extends over 17 amino acids. CDR1 and CDR2 (germline): LGHNA, YSLEER. Here the CDR3 DNA reads TGCGCCAGCAGCCATTATACCGGGACTAGCGCTTACAATGAGCAGTTCTTC. It is translated as CASSHYTGTSAYNEQFF.

The V and J genes are TRBV7-6 and TRBJ1-2; D remains unclear. The V end lost 1 base, the J end lost 2 bases, and 5 bases lay between the germline ends. This CDR3 is 13 amino acids long. Germline V gene lookup returns CDR1 SGHVS and CDR2 FNYEAQ. Here the CDR3 reads CASSLDTNYGYTF. In DNA form, the CDR3 reads TGTGCCAGCAGCTTAGACACAAACTATGGCTACACCTTC.

The chain recombines TRBV2 with TRBJ2-2; D is unresolved. V shed 4 bases and J shed 7 bases, with 13 bases lying between them. The CDR3 is 14 amino acids. Germline loops: CDR1 SNHLY, CDR2 FYNNEI. CDR3 sequence (DNA): TGTGCCAGCAGTGTCGAGGTGGAAGGCGGGGAGCTGTTTTTT. This translates into CASSVEVEGGELFF. Complete variable domain (other parts from reference TRBV2 and TRBJ2-2): EPEVTQTPSHQVTQMGQEVILRCVPISNHLYFYWYRQILGQKVEFLVSFYNNEISEKSEIFDDQFSVERPDGSNFTLKIRSTKLEDSAMYFCASSVEVEGGELFFGEGSRLTVL.

V gene TRBV27 combines with J gene TRBJ2-3; TRBD2 agrees at 7 bases. The CDR3 is 17 amino acids. J gave up 0 bases and V 4 bases, and 10 bases lay outside the gene matches. CDR1 MNHEY and CDR2 SMNVEV come from the germline V gene (reference sequence). DNA of the CDR3: TGTGCCAGCAGTTCCGGGAGGCCGCTGTTAAGCACAGATACGCAGTATTTT. Its translation: CASSSGRPLLSTDTQYF.

The V gene is TRBV28, the J gene TRBJ1-5; D may be TRBD1 (5 bases). V lost 2 bases and J lost 2, with 16 bases in between. Germline V gives CDR1 MDHEN, CDR2 SYDVKM. This CDR3 comprises 17 residues. The chain's CDR3 is CASSLAVAGSGNQPQHF. DNA of the CDR3: TGTGCCAGCAGTTTAGCCGTTGCAGGGTCGGGCAATCAGCCCCAGCATTTT.

The genes are TRBV4-3 and TRBJ1-2; D gene ambiguous. The V and J ends lost 1 base and 8 bases respectively, with 11 bases between them. This CDR3 spans 13 amino acids. CDR1 LGHNA and CDR2 YSLEER come from the germline V gene. CDR3 nucleotides: TGCGCCAGCAGCCAAGCCGATTTGCGCGGCTACACCTTC. This gives the protein CASSQADLRGYTF.

This clone was picked up a small number of times. V and J are TRBV6-1 and TRBJ2-7; possibly TRBD1 for D (5 bases). V lost 1 base and J 2 bases, leaving 6 bases between the germline ends. The germline CDR1 and CDR2 sequences are MNHNS and SASEGT. CDR3 length: 13 residues. CDR3 sequence (DNA): TGTGCCAGCAGTGAAGAAGGGGCCTACGAGCAGTACTTC. This encodes CASSEEGAYEQYF.

This sequence joins TRBV7-2 and TRBJ1-5; 8 bases are a match to TRBD1. The CDR3 extends over 14 amino acids. Per germline, CDR1 SGHTA and CDR2 FQGNSA. J was trimmed by 5 bases and V by 5 bases; bases with no gene match: 5. This CDR3 reads CASSIRGRDQPQHF. The CDR3 DNA reads as TGTGCCAGCAGCATCAGGGGGCGCGATCAGCCCCAGCATTTT. The complete variable domain, with remaining parts taken from reference TRBV7-2 and TRBJ1-5, reads GAGVSQSPSNKVTEKGKDVELRCDPISGHTALYWYRQSLGQGLEFLIYFQGNSAPDKSGLPSDRFSAERTGGSVSTLTIQRTQQEDSAVYLCASSIRGRDQPQHFGDGTRLSIL.

The chain employs TRBV6-5 and TRBJ1-1, with 10 nucleotides matching TRBD1. Germline CDR1 and CDR2: MNHEY and SVGAGI. V lost 5 bases and J lost 3; bases outside the gene matches: 3. The CDR3 extends over 14 amino acids. For the CDR3, the DNA is TGTGCCAGCAGTCTAGACAGGGGGCACACTGAAGCTTTCTTT. Its translation: CASSLDRGHTEAFF.

This chain links TRBV27 with TRBJ1-2, with a possible D match to TRBD1 (5 bases). Trimming removed 2 bases from V and 0 bases from J, with 7 bases in between. Germline V gene lookup returns CDR1 MNHEY and CDR2 SMNVEV (reference sequence). The CDR3 consists of 14 residues. Here the CDR3 reads CASSLRGANYGYTF. The CDR3 bases are TGTGCCAGCAGTTTACGGGGGGCTAACTATGGCTACACCTTC.

This chain uses TRBV10-3 with TRBJ1-5; no firm D call. Germline V gene sequence: CDR1 ENHRY, CDR2 SYGVKD. Trimming cost V 0 bases and J 7 bases, with 4 bases left between them. This CDR3 region has 12 residues. Here the CDR3 DNA reads TGTGCCATCAGTGAGTCGGCCCAGCCCCAGCATTTT. Its translation: CAISESAQPQHF.

The rearrangement joins TRBV5-1 to TRBJ2-7; D is perhaps TRBD2 (6 bases). The CDR3 has 15 residues. Between the trimmed V and J ends, which lost 0 bases and 4 bases, there was a span of 14 bases. Looked up from germline, CDR1 is SGHRS and CDR2 is YFSETQ. CDR3 sequence: CASSLVPGDRYEQYF. Here the CDR3 DNA reads TGCGCCAGCAGCTTGGTTCCGGGAGACCGATACGAGCAGTACTTC.

The J gene is TRBJ2-1, the V gene TRBV9; 9 bases match TRBD2. CDR3 size: 19 residues. The junction had 16 bases not matched to a gene; V was cut back by 4 bases and J by 2 bases. Germline values: CDR1 SGDLS, CDR2 YYNGEE. The CDR3 nucleotides are TGTGCCAGCAGCCGCTCTGGGAGCGGGGGGACCTCTCCCTACAATGAGCAGTTCTTC. Translation: CASSRSGSGGTSPYNEQFF.

The CDR3 reads CASSPYHGGGGSDGANVLTF. CDR3 coding DNA: TGTGCCAGCAGCCCGTACCATGGGGGGGGCGGGTCGGATGGGGCCAACGTCCTGACTTTC. The chain employs TRBV4-2 and TRBJ2-6, with a tentative D call TRBD2 (7 bases). The germline V gene has CDR1 LGHNA and CDR2 YNFKEQ. V lost 4 bases, J lost 3 bases, and 25 bases lay in between. The CDR3 sequence is 20 residues long.

V usage is TRBV27 and J usage is TRBJ2-2; D unresolved. This CDR3 spans 13 amino acids. Germline V gives CDR1 MNHEY, CDR2 SMNVEV (reference sequence). The germline V and J ends were trimmed by 6 bases and 6 bases, with 11 bases remaining between them. For the CDR3, the DNA is TGTGCCAGCAGGACACACCATCCCGGGGAGCTGTTTTTT. It specifies CASRTHHPGELFF.